Listed below are T cell receptor beta chains from one sample, sequenced in a study of OX40 agonist ivuxolimab in advanced cancers. Profiling relied on immunoSEQ multiplex PCR, and the TCRdb table lists in-frame clones only, not all of them. The sample includes almost 90,000 clones, just under 90% of them seen just once. Sequenced material: CD4+ or CD8+ T cells sorted from blood, taken in a trial of the OX40 agonist ivuxolimab. Receptors were obtained from an adult with an advanced solid tumor such as melanoma, head and neck, liver or kidney cancer. CDR3s include the opening cysteine and the closing phenylalanine or tryptophan. D genes are given only for firm matches. For some rows the clone size is stated as once, few or many, or as a class when expanded; others skip it.

J gene	V gene	clone size	D gene	CDR3 DNA	CDR3 protein
TRBJ1-2	TRBV5-1	once	-	TGCGCCAGCAGCTTGGCCGGGGGGCTGGATGGCTACACCTTC	CASSLAGGLDGYTF
TRBJ2-1	TRBV7-9	-	TRBD2	TGTGCCAGCAGACTCAGAGCGGGAGGAAATGAGCAGTTCTTC	CASRLRAGGNEQFF
TRBJ1-2	TRBV7-9	-	TRBD1	TGTGCCAGCAGCTTCGACAGGGGTCCACACTTC	CASSFDRGPHF
TRBJ1-1	TRBV5-4	-	-	TGTGCCAGCAGGTCGGAGGGCCTGAACACTGAAGCTTTCTTT	CASRSEGLNTEAFF
TRBJ1-6	TRBV7-2	-	-	TGTGCCAGCAGCTTAGCTGGGCCGCCGAATTCACCCCTCCACTTT	CASSLAGPPNSPLHF
TRBJ2-7	TRBV19	once	-	TGTGCCAGTATGAAACCCGTAGCAGGGTCCTACGAGCAGTACTTC	CASMKPVAGSYEQYF
TRBJ1-1	TRBV20-1	-	-	TGCAGTGCTAGAGATACCTTATCTTTCTTT	CSARDTLSFF
TRBJ2-3	TRBV20-1	-	TRBD2	TGCAGTGCTACCGCGGGGGGACCGCAGTATTTT	CSATAGGPQYF
TRBJ2-3	TRBV2	few	-	TGTGCCAGCGGGCGCGATAGCACAGATACGCAGTATTTT	CASGRDSTDTQYF
TRBJ2-5	TRBV7-9	-	TRBD2	TGTGCCAGCAGCCGTACGGGGCCGGGGGGGCCAGAGACCCAGTACTTC	CASSRTGPGGPETQYF
TRBJ2-6	TRBV11-3	-	-	TGTGCCAGCAGGGTATCTGGGGCCAACGTCCTGACTTTC	CASRVSGANVLTF
TRBJ1-5	TRBV2	-	TRBD1	TGTGCCAGCAGTATCGGACAGGCGACGAATCAGCCCCAGCATTTT	CASSIGQATNQPQHF
TRBJ1-2	TRBV5-4	-	-	TGTGCCAGCAGCTTGAGCGGGAGGCACTATGGCTACACCTTC	CASSLSGRHYGYTF
TRBJ2-7	TRBV30	-	-	TGTGCCTGGAGGCGGGGCTCCTACGAGCAGTACTTC	CAWRRGSYEQYF
TRBJ1-2	TRBV10-3	-	-	TGTGCCACAGGGGCCGTCAACTATGGCTACACCTTC	CATGAVNYGYTF
TRBJ2-2	TRBV7-8	-	-	TGTGCCAGCACCCTCCTTGGGGGCGGGGGGAACACCGGGGAGCTGTTTTTT	CASTLLGGGGNTGELFF
TRBJ2-5	TRBV2	-	TRBD1	TGTGCCAGTACAGGGGAACGAGAGACCCAGTACTTC	CASTGERETQYF
TRBJ1-5	TRBV5-1	-	-	TGCGCCAGCAGCTTGAGTAGCAATCAGCCCCAGCATTTT	CASSLSSNQPQHF
TRBJ2-7	TRBV7-2	-	TRBD2	TGTGCCAGCAGCCCGGAGGTCAGCGGGAGAGTCTACGAGCAGTACTTC	CASSPEVSGRVYEQYF
TRBJ2-7	TRBV6-5	-	TRBD1	TGTGCCAGCAGTTCCCATTCGACAGGGGGCTTCTACGAGCAGTACTTC	CASSSHSTGGFYEQYF
TRBJ2-3	TRBV5-1	-	-	TGCGCCAGCAGCCCGCAGCGGAGTAGCACAGATACGCAGTATTTT	CASSPQRSSTDTQYF
TRBJ2-2	TRBV7-6	-	TRBD2	TGTGCCAGCAGCTTAGTCGGGGGGGCCTCTGGCGGGGAGCTGTTTTTT	CASSLVGGASGGELFF
TRBJ1-3	TRBV21-1	-	-	TGTGCCAGCAGCAAAGAAGGGGCGGACGATTACTCTGGAAACACCATATATTTT	CASSKEGADDYSGNTIYF
TRBJ2-5	TRBV18	-	-	TGTGCCAGCTCACCCTCCCAAGAGATGACCCAGTACTTC	CASSPSQEMTQYF
TRBJ2-7	TRBV6-5	-	-	TGTGCCAGCAGGGACCTGGATTCGGGGGAGCAGTACTTC	CASRDLDSGEQYF
TRBJ1-1	TRBV25-1	-	-	TGTGCCAGCAGTGAACGACACACTGAAGCTTTCTTT	CASSERHTEAFF
TRBJ2-7	TRBV30	-	-	TGTGCCTGGAGCGCCCAACACGAGCAGTACTTC	CAWSAQHEQYF
TRBJ2-6	TRBV4-3	-	-	TGCGCCAGCAGCCAAGTCCTACAATCTGGGGCCAACGTCCTGACTTTC	CASSQVLQSGANVLTF
TRBJ2-5	TRBV29-1	-	-	TGCAGCGCAGGATTAAAGACCCAGTACTTC	CSAGLKTQYF
TRBJ2-1	TRBV15	-	-	TGTGCCACCAGCAGAGTTGGGAACTCCTACAATGAGCAGTTCTTC	CATSRVGNSYNEQFF
TRBJ2-6	TRBV21-1	-	-	TGTGCCAGCTTCTCTGGGGACAGGGGATCTGGGGCCAACGTCCTGACTTTC	CASFSGDRGSGANVLTF
TRBJ2-2	TRBV4-3	-	-	TGCGCCAGCAGCCAGGCTGACAGGAACACCGGGGAGCTGTTTTTT	CASSQADRNTGELFF